The clone carrying this T cell receptor beta chain was found a few times. Its specificity is unknown. CDR3 length: 16 amino acids. V was shortened by 6 bases and J by 4 bases, with 19 bases between the two germline ends. CDR1 LNHDA and CDR2 SQIVND come from the germline V gene (reference sequence). The source of the sample is a study of T cell repertoires in cytomegalovirus infection. Study-level information: CMV epitopes, recently identified HLA-C-restricted and well-studied HLA-B-restricted, were used. Signatures in public TCR beta sequences pointed to both CMV infection and matching HLA type.

TCRdb independently ran MiXCR on the reads; one entry per CDR3 protein. Here the sample spans roughly 920,000 distinct CDR3 sequences, approximately 31% being singletons. Regarding the study as a whole: CMV-specific TCR beta clonotypes restricted by HLA-C dominated the ex vivo response. Cumulated frequencies of public TCR beta families served to identify carriers of CMV plus the relevant HLA.

This rearrangement joins TRBV19 to TRBJ1-5; possibly TRBD1 for D (6 bases). The sequence was obtained from a human donor in good health (CMV status not recorded). Some clones in this sample may be carry-over from other donors' samples. Sequences were derived from cultured CD8+ T cells from PBMCs, sampled from culture after CMV antigen stimulation. CDR3 region: CASSSKGGRPNQPQHF. CDR3 coding DNA: TGTGCCAGTAGCTCTAAGGGGGGCCGGCCAAATCAGCCCCAGCATTTT.